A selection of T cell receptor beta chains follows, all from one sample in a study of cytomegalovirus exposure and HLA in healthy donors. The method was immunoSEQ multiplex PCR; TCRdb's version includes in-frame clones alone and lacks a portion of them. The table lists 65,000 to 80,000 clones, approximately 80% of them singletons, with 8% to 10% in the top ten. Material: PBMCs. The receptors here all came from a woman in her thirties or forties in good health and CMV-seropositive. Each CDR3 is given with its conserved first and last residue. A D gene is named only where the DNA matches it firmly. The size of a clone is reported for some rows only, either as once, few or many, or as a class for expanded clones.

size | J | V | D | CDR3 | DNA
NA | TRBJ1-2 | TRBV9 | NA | CASSAHRAGANYGYTF | TGTGCCAGCAGCGCCCATCGGGCGGGGGCTAACTATGGCTACACCTTC
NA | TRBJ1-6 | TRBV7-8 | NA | CASSSTASSPLHF | TGTGCCAGCAGCTCGACAGCAAGTTCACCCCTCCACTTT
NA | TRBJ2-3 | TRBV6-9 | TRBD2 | CANQTRTSRCPDTQYF | TGTGCCAACCAAACTCGGACTAGCCGGTGTCCAGATACGCAGTATTTT
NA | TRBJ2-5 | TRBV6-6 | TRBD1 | CASKWGQGGEQYF | TGTGCCAGCAAGTGGGGACAGGGCGGGGAGCAGTACTTC
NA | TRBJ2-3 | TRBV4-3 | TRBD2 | CASSQDRIAGGTDTQYF | TGCGCCAGCAGCCAAGATAGGATAGCGGGAGGCACAGATACGCAGTATTTT
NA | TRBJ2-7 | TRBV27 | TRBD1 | CASSLSGQVNIYEQYF | TGTGCCAGCAGTTTATCGGGACAGGTAAATATCTACGAGCAGTACTTC
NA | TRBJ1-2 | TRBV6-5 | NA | CASSPTDGVSYGYTF | TGTGCCAGCAGCCCTACCGACGGGGTCAGCTATGGCTACACCTTC
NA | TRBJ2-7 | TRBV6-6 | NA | CASSPRPQGVPYEQYF | TGTGCCAGCAGCCCACGCCCCCAGGGCGTCCCCTACGAGCAGTACTTC
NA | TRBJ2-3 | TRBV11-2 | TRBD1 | CASSLPDRGPWDTQYF | TGTGCCAGCAGCTTACCGGACAGGGGACCCTGGGATACGCAGTATTTT
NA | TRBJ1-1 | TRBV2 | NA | CASSEATRGGTEAFF | TGTGCCAGCAGTGAAGCGACTAGGGGGGGCACTGAAGCTTTCTTT
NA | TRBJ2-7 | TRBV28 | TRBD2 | CASSLRTSGYEQYF | TGTGCCAGCAGTTTAAGGACTAGCGGCTACGAGCAGTACTTC
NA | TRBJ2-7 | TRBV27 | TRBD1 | CASSSSTGGYEQYF | TGTGCCAGCAGTTCCTCGACAGGGGGCTACGAGCAGTACTTC
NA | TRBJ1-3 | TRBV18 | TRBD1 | CASSPRDRGSGNTIYF | TGTGCCAGCTCACCAAGGGACAGGGGCTCTGGAAACACCATATATTTT
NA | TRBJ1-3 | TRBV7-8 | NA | CASSLAQGTYSGNTIYF | TGTGCCAGCAGCTTAGCGCAGGGGACCTACTCTGGAAACACCATATATTTT
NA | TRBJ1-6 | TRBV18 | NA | CASSPGLSSSYNSPLHF | TGTGCCAGCTCACCGGGGCTTTCGAGCTCCTATAATTCACCCCTCCACTTT
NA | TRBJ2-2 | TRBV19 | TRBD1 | CASKTGANTGELFF | TGTGCCAGTAAAACAGGGGCGAACACCGGGGAGCTGTTTTTT
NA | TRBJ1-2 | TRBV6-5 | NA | CASKAGVNNYGYTF | TGTGCCAGCAAGGCCGGGGTGAACAACTATGGCTACACCTTC
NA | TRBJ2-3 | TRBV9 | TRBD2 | CASSPGGAGTDTQYF | TGTGCCAGCAGCCCCGGGGGGGCCGGCACAGATACGCAGTATTTT
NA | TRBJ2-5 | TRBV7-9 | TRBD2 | CASGAGGEETQYF | TGTGCCAGCGGTGCGGGGGGCGAAGAGACCCAGTACTTC
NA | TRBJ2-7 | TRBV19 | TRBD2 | CASSIGRGSSYEQYF | TGTGCCAGTAGTATCGGGCGGGGGAGCTCCTACGAGCAGTACTTC
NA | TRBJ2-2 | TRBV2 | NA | CRKEGHLNTGELFF | TGTAGAAAAGAGGGACACTTGAACACCGGGGAGCTGTTTTTT
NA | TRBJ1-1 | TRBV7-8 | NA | CASSSPGGGGIEAFF | TGTGCCAGCAGCTCCCCGGGGGGCGGAGGAATTGAAGCTTTCTTT
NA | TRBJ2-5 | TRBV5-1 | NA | CASSLGQFRETQYF | TGCGCCAGCAGCTTGGGACAGTTTAGGGAGACCCAGTACTTC
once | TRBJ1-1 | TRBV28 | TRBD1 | CASTIQGRAFF | TGTGCCAGCACCATACAGGGGCGAGCTTTCTTT
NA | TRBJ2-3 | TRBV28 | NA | CASRGEADTQYF | TGTGCCAGTCGCGGGGAGGCGGATACGCAGTATTTT
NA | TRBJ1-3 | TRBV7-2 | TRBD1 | CASSLLGQGGGNTIYF | TGTGCCAGCAGCTTACTTGGACAGGGGGGTGGAAACACCATATATTTT
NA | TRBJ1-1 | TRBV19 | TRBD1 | CASSIVAGGGTEAFF | TGTGCCAGTAGTATAGTGGCAGGGGGAGGCACTGAAGCTTTCTTT
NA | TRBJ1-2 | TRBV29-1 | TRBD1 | CSVGQGARDYGYTF | TGCAGCGTTGGACAGGGGGCTCGGGACTATGGCTACACCTTC
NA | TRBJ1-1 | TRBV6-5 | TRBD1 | CASTPGGTEAFF | TGTGCCAGCACCCCAGGGGGCACTGAAGCTTTCTTT
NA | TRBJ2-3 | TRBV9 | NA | CASSFSRTAGTDTQYF | TGTGCCAGCAGCTTTAGTCGGACAGCGGGCACAGATACGCAGTATTTT
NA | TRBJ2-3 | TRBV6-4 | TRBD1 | CASSETGISTDTQYF | TGTGCCAGCAGCGAGACAGGGATTAGCACAGATACGCAGTATTTT
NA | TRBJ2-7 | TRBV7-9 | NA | CASSPWGGSYEQYF | TGTGCCAGCAGCCCGTGGGGTGGGAGCTACGAGCAGTACTTC
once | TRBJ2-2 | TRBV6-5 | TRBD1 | CASSLTGDAGELFF | TGTGCCAGCAGTTTGACAGGGGACGCCGGGGAGCTGTTTTTT
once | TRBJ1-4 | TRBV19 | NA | CASSPPGKDEKLFF | TGTGCCAGTAGCCCACCGGGGAAGGATGAAAAACTGTTTTTT
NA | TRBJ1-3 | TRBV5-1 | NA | CASSLALGAGNTIYF | TGCGCCAGCAGCTTGGCCTTAGGGGCTGGAAACACCATATATTTT
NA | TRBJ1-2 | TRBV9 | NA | CASSVEVDGHTF | TGTGCCAGCAGCGTAGAAGTTGATGGCCACACCTTC
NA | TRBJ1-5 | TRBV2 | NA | CASSVQNQPQHF | TGTGCCAGCAGTGTCCAAAATCAGCCCCAGCATTTT
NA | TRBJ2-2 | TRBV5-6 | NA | CASSRIVAGTGELFF | TGTGCCAGCAGCCGTATAGTCGCGGGCACCGGGGAGCTGTTTTTT
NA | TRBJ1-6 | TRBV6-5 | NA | CASSSQFSYNSPLHF | TGTGCCAGCAGTTCCCAGTTCTCCTATAATTCACCCCTCCACTTT
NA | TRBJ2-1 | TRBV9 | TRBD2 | CASSARLAGGQNEQFF | TGTGCCAGCAGCGCCCGACTAGCGGGGGGGCAAAATGAGCAGTTCTTC
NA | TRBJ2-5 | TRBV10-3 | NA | CAISDRVETQYF | TGTGCCATCAGTGACAGGGTGGAGACCCAGTACTTC
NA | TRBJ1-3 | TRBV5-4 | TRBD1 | CASSTLPGQGALISGNTIYF | TGTGCCAGCAGCACCCTGCCGGGACAGGGGGCATTAATAAGTGGAAACACCATATATTTT
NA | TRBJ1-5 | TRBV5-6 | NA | CASSGRGGSGNQPQHF | TGTGCCAGCAGCGGGAGGGGGGGAAGTGGAAATCAGCCCCAGCATTTT
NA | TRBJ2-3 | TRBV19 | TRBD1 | CASSVGQVGDTQYF | TGTGCCAGTAGCGTCGGACAGGTGGGAGATACGCAGTATTTT
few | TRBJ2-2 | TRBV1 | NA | CTSSQVIGGGASTGELFF | TGCACCAGCAGCCAAGTGATTGGCGGGGGGGCCTCCACCGGGGAGCTGTTTTTT
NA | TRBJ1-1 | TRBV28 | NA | CASSLYQGTEAFF | TGTGCCAGCAGTTTATACCAGGGAACTGAAGCTTTCTTT
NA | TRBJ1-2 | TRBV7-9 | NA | CASSSGAYGYTF | TGTGCCAGCAGTTCAGGGGCATATGGCTACACCTTC
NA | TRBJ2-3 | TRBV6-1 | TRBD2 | CASSGRGGRTDTQYF | TGTGCCAGCAGTGGGCGGGGGGGCAGGACAGATACGCAGTATTTT
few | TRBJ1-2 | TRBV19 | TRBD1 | CASSRSGGGGMNYGYTF | TGTGCCAGTAGCCGCTCAGGAGGGGGCGGGATGAACTATGGCTACACCTTC
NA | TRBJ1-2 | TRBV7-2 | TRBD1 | CASSLQTDRGGYGYTF | TGTGCCAGCAGCCTCCAAACGGACAGGGGTGGGTATGGCTACACCTTC